This is a list of T cell receptor beta chains from one sample in a study of OX40 agonist ivuxolimab in advanced cancers. Libraries were prepared by immunoSEQ multiplex PCR; TCRdb keeps only in-frame clonotypes and omits some of them. The sample records 90,000 to 100,000 clones, more than 85% being singletons. Sample: CD4+ or CD8+ T cells sorted from blood, taken in a trial of the OX40 agonist ivuxolimab. The source of these receptors is an adult with an advanced solid tumor such as melanoma, head and neck, liver or kidney cancer. Each CDR3 is given with its conserved first and last residue. The order of the fields is D gene, clone size, J gene, V gene, CDR3 protein, CDR3 DNA. A D gene is named only where the DNA matches it firmly. Part of the rows lack a size; the others show once, few, many or a class for expanded clones.

D: -; size: few; J: TRBJ1-1; V: TRBV9; CDR3: CASSVADDWVRSTEAFF; DNA: TGTGCCAGCAGCGTAGCCGATGATTGGGTGAGGTCCACTGAAGCTTTCTTT
D: -; size: -; J: TRBJ2-6; V: TRBV29-1; CDR3: CSVDGSSGANVLTF; DNA: TGCAGCGTTGACGGGAGCTCTGGGGCCAACGTCCTGACTTTC
D: -; size: -; J: TRBJ2-3; V: TRBV6-1; CDR3: CASTLDIKDTQYF; DNA: TGTGCCAGCACCCTCGATATAAAAGATACGCAGTATTTT
D: -; size: -; J: TRBJ2-3; V: TRBV9; CDR3: CASTRGDTQYF; DNA: TGTGCCAGCACCCGGGGGGATACGCAGTATTTT
D: -; size: once; J: TRBJ2-7; V: TRBV5-1; CDR3: CASSLGEGYEQYF; DNA: TGCGCCAGCAGCTTGGGGGAAGGCTACGAGCAGTACTTC
D: -; size: -; J: TRBJ2-7; V: TRBV7-8; CDR3: CASSLALAVLYEQYF; DNA: TGTGCCAGCAGCTTAGCGCTGGCAGTCCTCTACGAGCAGTACTTC
D: TRBD2; size: -; J: TRBJ2-7; V: TRBV9; CDR3: CASSPSLAGGEQYF; DNA: TGTGCCAGCAGCCCCTCGCTAGCGGGAGGTGAGCAGTACTTC
D: -; size: -; J: TRBJ1-1; V: TRBV30; CDR3: CALTGLNTEAFF; DNA: TGTGCCCTTACAGGACTGAACACTGAAGCTTTCTTT
D: TRBD2; size: -; J: TRBJ2-2; V: TRBV28; CDR3: CASSLPHSGTYTGELFF; DNA: TGTGCCAGCAGTTTACCCCATAGCGGGACATACACCGGGGAGCTGTTTTTT
D: TRBD2; size: -; J: TRBJ2-5; V: TRBV5-1; CDR3: CASSSIGLAGGGETQYF; DNA: TGCGCCAGCAGCTCAATCGGACTAGCGGGAGGGGGAGAGACCCAGTACTTC
D: -; size: -; J: TRBJ2-4; V: TRBV7-2; CDR3: CASSLASLGRNIQYF; DNA: TGTGCCAGCAGCTTAGCGTCATTGGGCCGGAACATTCAGTACTTC
D: TRBD2; size: -; J: TRBJ2-3; V: TRBV7-2; CDR3: CASSLDLAGGSDTQYF; DNA: TGTGCCAGCAGCTTAGACCTAGCGGGAGGGAGTGATACGCAGTATTTT
D: TRBD2; size: -; J: TRBJ2-7; V: TRBV6-4; CDR3: CATSSQREFVYEQYF; DNA: TGTGCCACCAGCTCCCAGCGGGAGTTTGTCTACGAGCAGTACTTC
D: TRBD1; size: -; J: TRBJ2-7; V: TRBV18; CDR3: CASSPLDRGFYEQYF; DNA: TGTGCCAGCTCACCGCTAGACAGGGGTTTCTACGAGCAGTACTTC
D: -; size: -; J: TRBJ2-2; V: TRBV18; CDR3: CASSPQSPANTGELFF; DNA: TGTGCCAGCTCACCACAGTCACCCGCGAACACCGGGGAGCTGTTTTTT
D: TRBD1; size: -; J: TRBJ1-2; V: TRBV15; CDR3: CATSPGGQGVRGYTF; DNA: TGTGCCACCAGCCCCGGAGGACAGGGGGTAAGGGGCTACACCTTC
D: TRBD1; size: -; J: TRBJ2-4; V: TRBV28; CDR3: CASSSPGQGNIQYF; DNA: TGTGCCAGCAGCTCGCCGGGACAGGGAAACATTCAGTACTTC
D: -; size: -; J: TRBJ2-5; V: TRBV27; CDR3: CASSLSLGETQYF; DNA: TGTGCCAGCAGTTTATCGCTCGGAGAGACCCAGTACTTC
D: TRBD1; size: -; J: TRBJ1-4; V: TRBV5-1; CDR3: CASSPTGTVNEKLFF; DNA: TGCGCCAGCAGCCCGACCGGGACAGTTAATGAAAAACTGTTTTTT
D: -; size: -; J: TRBJ1-4; V: TRBV5-1; CDR3: CASSITGSQTNEKLFF; DNA: TGCGCCAGCAGCATTACAGGGAGCCAAACTAATGAAAAACTGTTTTTT
D: -; size: -; J: TRBJ2-1; V: TRBV29-1; CDR3: CSVYGENSYNEQFF; DNA: TGCAGCGTCTATGGGGAAAACTCCTACAATGAGCAGTTCTTC
D: TRBD1; size: -; J: TRBJ2-1; V: TRBV5-1; CDR3: CASRGQGVNEQFF; DNA: TGCGCCAGCAGGGGACAGGGTGTCAATGAGCAGTTCTTC